This entry is about one T cell receptor beta chain. One junction end disagrees with the germline gene, perhaps due to a read error. The blood RNA (from unsorted whole blood) was obtained, and germline DNA was also extracted. This entry is derived from a study of tumor-infiltrating lymphocytes in primary liver carcinoma. Across the whole study: The patients comprised men and women between the ages of 30 and 69 years.

Using a constant-region primer together with ProtoScript II reverse transcriptase, TCR beta cDNA was made from approximately 500 ng of total RNA. Library construction for TCR beta comprised three nested multiplex PCR rounds performed with slightly modified ARM-PCR. A C-beta reverse primer and TRBV1-TRBV30 forward primers served in each of the first two PCR rounds, at ten to eleven cycles apiece. Each CDR3 protein is one row after TCRdb ran MiXCR on the multiplex PCR reads. Of 300,000 to 350,000 distinct CDR3 sequences listed, 65% are singletons. The CDR3 consists of 15 residues. Germline lookup yields CDR1 SGHKS and CDR2 YYEKEE (reference sequence).

The V and J genes are TRBV5-5 and TRBJ2-7; TRBD2 agrees at 10 bases. The sequence was obtained from a man aged 35 to 55 with primary liver carcinoma and hepatitis B virus infection. The specimen was peripheral blood. CDR3 bases: TGTGTCAGCAGCTTAACACTAGCGGGAATTTACGAGCAGTACTTC. Protein product: CVSSLTLAGIYEQYF. The full variable domain, in which reference TRBV5-5 and TRBJ2-7 provide the parts outside the CDR3, is DAGVTQSPTHLIKTRGQQVTLRCSPISGHKSVSWYQQVLGQGPQFIFQYYEKEERGRGNFPDRFSARQFPNYSSELNVNALLLGDSALYLCVSSLTLAGIYEQYFGPGTRLTVT.